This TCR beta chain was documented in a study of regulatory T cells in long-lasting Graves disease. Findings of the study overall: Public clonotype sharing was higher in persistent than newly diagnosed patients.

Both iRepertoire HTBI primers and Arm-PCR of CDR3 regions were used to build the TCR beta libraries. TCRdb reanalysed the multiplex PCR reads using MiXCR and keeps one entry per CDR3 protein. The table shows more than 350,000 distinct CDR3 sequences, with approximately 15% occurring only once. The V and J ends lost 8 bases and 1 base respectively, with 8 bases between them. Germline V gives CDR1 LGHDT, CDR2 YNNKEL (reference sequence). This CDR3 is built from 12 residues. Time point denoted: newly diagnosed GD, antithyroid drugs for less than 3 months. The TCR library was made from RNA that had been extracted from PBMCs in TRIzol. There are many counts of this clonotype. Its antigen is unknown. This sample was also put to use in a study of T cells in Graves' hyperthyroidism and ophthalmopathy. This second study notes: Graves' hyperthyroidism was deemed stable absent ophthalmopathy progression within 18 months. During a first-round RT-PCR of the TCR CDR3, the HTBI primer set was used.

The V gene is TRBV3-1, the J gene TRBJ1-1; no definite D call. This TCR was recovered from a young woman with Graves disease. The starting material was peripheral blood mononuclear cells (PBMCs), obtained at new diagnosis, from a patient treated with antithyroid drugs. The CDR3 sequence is CASGYGNTEAFF. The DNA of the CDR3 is TGTGCCAGCGGGTACGGGAACACTGAAGCTTTCTTT.